This TCR beta chain came from a study of control samples from healthy donors and cancer patients (dated by TCRdb to the early 2020s). The library relied on the immunoSEQ multiplex PCR assay. TCRdb retrieved this table from immuneACCESS and kept in-frame rearrangements only. Not all clones are present; in checked studies, unresolved V genes account for under half, and no reason is known for the remainder. The sample table records about 160,000 clones; more than 85% of these occur just once. The ten largest account for 0.65% to 0.75% of the sample. The CDR3 contains 17 residues, cysteine and phenylalanine counted. Only the CDR3 DNA is retained, 51 bases long and in frame from the first base. Sequences MNHNS (CDR1) and SASEGT (CDR2) are obtained from the germline V gene. Here V drops 4 bases and J drops 0 bases, and the junction holds 9 bases not matched to any gene. This clone was recorded once. Which antigen it targets is not known. Per-nucleotide qualities are absent, and no much larger clonotype sits a single base away.

The sequenced sample was blood. Recombination linked TRBV6-1 to TRBJ1-3; 7 bases in the junction line up with TRBD1. The sequence was collected from a woman younger than 45 in good health. The CDR3 reads CASSGRTGLLSGNTIYF. The DNA sequence is TGTGCCAGCAGTGGTCGGACAGGCCTCCTCTCTGGAAACACCATATATTTT.